This TCR beta chain was obtained from a study of prognosis after radiotherapy for stage I lung cancer. Whole-study context: More than eleven cases involved newly diagnosed primary stage I lung tumors, and roughly five involved oligometastatic NSCLC subsequent to surgical resection of the primary tumor.

The CDR3 length is 15 residues. The germline V gene encodes CDR1 DFQATT and CDR2 SNEGSKA (reference sequence). V lost 0 bases and J 5 bases, leaving 13 bases between the germline ends. In this sample, this clonotype turned up once. With two-round multiplex PCR, TCR beta CDR3 sequences were amplified from genomic DNA. First-round PCR used primers specific to each TRBV and TRBJ gene. TCRdb re-called the multiplex PCR reads through MiXCR, storing one row per CDR3 protein. Of approximately 22,000 distinct CDR3 sequences listed, 35% to 45% were seen once; the top ten hold 31%. The material was PBMCs, obtained before or after stereotactic body radiation therapy (not recorded which). The chain joins TRBV20-1 to TRBJ2-2, with D hard to call. The clonotype comes from a donor over 45 with non-small cell lung cancer. For the CDR3, the DNA is TGCAGTGCTAGAGATCTTCGGCAACTTACCGGGGAGCTGTTTTTT. The encoded protein is CSARDLRQLTGELFF.